The 15 T cell receptor beta chains reported below all come from one sample, sequenced in a study of molecular identifiers for immune sequencing clone quantification. MiXCR, applied by TCRdb to the PCR reads, yields one record per CDR3 protein. The data contain about 640,000 distinct CDR3 sequences, just under 20% of them singletons. The sample consisted of naive CD8+ T cells from blood, with Jurkat cell RNA spiked in. Subset given: FACS-sorted CD8+CD4-CCR7+CD45RA+ naive T cells. These receptors all come from a human donor in good health. Some libraries in this study had Jurkat cell RNA spiked in.

V gene TRBV7-9 combines with J gene TRBJ2-1, with TRBD2 as a possible D gene (5 bases). Germline V gene data show CDR1 as SEHNR and CDR2 as FQNEAQ (reference sequence). V was clipped by 4 bases and J by 5 bases, with 15 bases between them. This CDR3 is built from 15 residues. For the CDR3, the DNA is TGTGCCAGCAGCTCAACTAGTCTTGCCGACAATGAGCAGTTCTTC. It is translated as CASSSTSLADNEQFF.

This clonotype was observed at least ten times. J is TRBJ1-4 and V is TRBV7-9; 7 nucleotides line up with TRBD1. The length of the CDR3 is 15 residues. Per the germline V gene, CDR1 is SEHNR and CDR2 is FQNEAQ (reference sequence). The V gene end was trimmed by 6 bases and the J gene end by 5 bases; junction bases not matched to a gene: 9. The CDR3 coding sequence is TGTGCCAGCAGTAGTGGAGGGGGCCCGAATGAAAAACTGTTTTTT. Translated: CASSSGGGPNEKLFF. The entire variable domain, with the rest obtained from reference TRBV7-9 and TRBJ1-4, is as follows: DTGVSQNPRHKITKRGQNVTFRCDPISEHNRLYWYRQTLGQGPEFLTYFQNEAQLEKSRLLSDRFSAERPKGSFSTLEIQRTEQGDSAMYLCASSSGGGPNEKLFFGSGTQLSVL.

There are many counts of this clonotype. The J gene is TRBJ1-2, the V gene TRBV13, with D perhaps TRBD1 (6 bases). The CDR3 spans 13 residues. Germline CDR1 PRHDT, CDR2 FYEKMQ (reference sequence). The V and J ends lost 4 bases and 2 bases respectively, with 8 bases between them. As DNA, the CDR3 is TGTGCCAGCAGCTGGACAGAGAACTATGGCTACACCTTC. Residues: CASSWTENYGYTF.

The CDR3 spells CASSQRQGAYNEQFF. CDR3 sequence (DNA): TGTGCCAGCAGCCAGAGGCAGGGAGCATACAATGAGCAGTTCTTC. The chain combines TRBV11-3 with TRBJ2-1, with D tentatively TRBD1 or TRBD2 (5 bases each). There are 15 residues in the CDR3. Germline values: CDR1 SGHNT, CDR2 YENEEA. The V gene lost 5 bases and the J gene lost 4 bases, with 15 bases spanning the gap.

The rearrangement uses TRBV27 and TRBJ2-3, with D perhaps matching TRBD1 (6 bases). The CDR3 extends over 15 amino acids. Trimming cost V 6 bases and J 4 bases, with 17 bases left between them. Per germline, CDR1 MNHEY and CDR2 SMNVEV (reference sequence). The CDR3 here is CASRTRDKGADTQYF. The CDR3 DNA follows: TGTGCCAGCAGAACACGGGACAAGGGGGCAGATACGCAGTATTTT.

This clonotype was recorded at least ten times. The V and J genes are TRBV28 and TRBJ1-5, with 8 bases matching TRBD1. The length of the CDR3 is 15 residues. J was trimmed by 0 bases and V by 5 bases; bases with no gene match: 3. Germline V CDR1 and CDR2: MDHEN, SYDVKM. CDR3 DNA sequence: TGTGCCAGCAGTCGACAGGGGTATAGCAATCAGCCCCAGCATTTT. This codes for CASSRQGYSNQPQHF.

This clonotype was seen a few times. The junction departs from the called germline gene at one end, perhaps through a read error. The chain couples TRBV7-9 to TRBJ2-2; the match to TRBD1 covers 11 bases. Per the germline V gene, CDR1 is SEHNR and CDR2 is FQNEAQ (reference sequence). This CDR3 is built from 16 residues. CDR3 sequence reads: CASSSRDRGNTGEPFF. The CDR3 region has the DNA TGTGCCAGCAGCTCACGGGACAGGGGGAACACCGGGGAGCCGTTTTTT.

This clonotype was seen a handful of times. One junction end disagrees with the germline gene, perhaps due to a read error. The chain is built from TRBV28 and TRBJ1-1; D is ambiguous. CDR3 length: 11 amino acids. Germline loops: CDR1 MDHEN, CDR2 SYDVKM. CDR3 DNA: TGTGCTAGCAGTTTTATACGGACGCTTGTCTTT. It is translated as CASSFIRTLVF.

This clonotype was counted ten times or more. The rearrangement uses TRBV25-1 and TRBJ2-7; D not certain. The CDR3 sequence is 12 residues long. Trimming removed 5 bases from V and 5 bases from J, with 10 bases in between. Germline V gene lookup returns CDR1 MGHDK and CDR2 SYGVNS. The CDR3 DNA is TGTGCCAGCAGTTATGGATGGCACGAGCAGTACTTC. Protein product: CASSYGWHEQYF.

As regards this clonotype: A read error may explain this, as a much larger clone is one base away. This chain links TRBV12-3 or TRBV12-4 with TRBJ1-5, with 7 nucleotides matching TRBD1. The CDR3 contains 15 residues. The CDR3 nucleotides read TGTGTCAGCAGGCCCGGGACAGCATTATATCAGCCCCAGCATTTT. As protein: CVSRPGTALYQPQHF.

This clonotype was seen ten or more times. The rearrangement uses TRBV7-9 and TRBJ1-2; no firm D call. V dropped 5 bases and J dropped 0 bases, with 10 bases sitting between them. Germline loops: CDR1 SEHNR, CDR2 FQNEAQ (reference sequence). The CDR3 spans 14 residues. The CDR3 sequence: CASSDVATNYGYTF. DNA for the CDR3: TGTGCCAGCAGCGATGTTGCAACTAACTATGGCTACACCTTC.

Remarks on this clonotype: Germline and junction disagree at one end, which may indicate a read error. The gene calls are TRBV12-3 or TRBV12-4 and TRBJ2-7, with 11 positions matching TRBD2. The CDR3 extends over 15 amino acids. In DNA, the CDR3 is TGTGCCGGCAGTTCCCTAGCGGGGGGTCCGCTCGAGCAGTACTTC. This codes for CAGSSLAGGPLEQYF.

This clonotype was picked up many times. The J gene is TRBJ1-1, the V gene TRBV14; D is undetermined. V was pared by 4 bases and J by 3 bases, with 9 bases between. This CDR3 comprises 13 residues. Germline CDR1 is SGHDN and CDR2 is FVKESK. For the CDR3, the DNA is TGTGCCAGCAGCCCCTTCGGGGACACTGAAGCTTTCTTT. It is translated as CASSPFGDTEAFF. The whole variable domain, remainder taken from reference TRBV14 and TRBJ1-1, is EAGVTQFPSHSVIEKGQTVTLRCDPISGHDNLYWYRRVMGKEIKFLLHFVKESKQDESGMPNNRFLAERTGGTYSTLKVQPAELEDSGVYFCASSPFGDTEAFFGQGTRLTVV.

The rearrangement links TRBV4-1 to TRBJ2-7; tentative D call: TRBD1 (6 bases). Germline CDR1 reads MGHRA; CDR2 reads YSYEKL. This CDR3 has 15 residues. V was pared by 0 bases and J by 3 bases, with 12 bases between. In DNA, the CDR3 is TGCGCCAGCAGCCAAGAACCCGACAGGAGCTACGAGCAGTACTTC. Protein: CASSQEPDRSYEQYF.

This clonotype was picked up many times. The chain carries TRBV28 and TRBJ2-3; 10 bases line up with TRBD1. Per the germline V gene, CDR1 is MDHEN and CDR2 is SYDVKM. With V trimmed by 8 bases and J by 3 bases, 5 bases remained unmatched. There are 14 residues in the CDR3. This chain's CDR3 is CASARTGGTDTQYF. The CDR3 region has the DNA TGTGCCAGCGCCAGGACAGGGGGTACAGATACGCAGTATTTT.